The 8 T cell receptor beta chains below were found in one sample sequenced in a study of blood T cell repertoires in COVID-19. Measured with immunoSEQ multiplex PCR; TCRdb has only the in-frame clones, and not every one. The sample lists about 240,000 clones, around 85% seen once, with less than 4% in the top ten. Sequencing was performed on PBMCs or T cells enriched from blood (not recorded which). The receptors were sampled from a woman aged 40 to 49 with acute COVID-19.

The chain carries TRBV27 and TRBJ2-1; 9 bases agree with TRBD1. Germline loops: CDR1 MNHEY, CDR2 SMNVEV (reference sequence). The V segment lost 6 bases and the J segment 7 bases; nucleotides outside the gene matches: 13. This CDR3 is 16 amino acids long. This chain's CDR3 is CASRPGTGTILNEQFF. CDR3 in DNA: TGTGCCAGCAGACCCGGGACAGGGACGATCCTGAATGAGCAGTTCTTC.

The V gene is TRBV4-1, the J gene TRBJ2-4; 7 bases are a match to TRBD1. J was trimmed by 1 base and V by 0 bases; bases with no gene match: 12. Germline CDR1 is MGHRA and CDR2 is YSYEKL. This CDR3 is 19 amino acids long. CDR3 protein: CASSQETGLGQLAKNIQYF. The DNA of the CDR3 is TGCGCCAGCAGCCAAGAGACAGGGTTAGGCCAGTTGGCCAAAAACATTCAGTACTTC.

For the CDR3, the DNA is TGTGCCAGCTCAGACAGGGGGCCCTACAATGAGCAGTTCTTC. This translates into CASSDRGPYNEQFF. This chain links TRBV18 with TRBJ2-1, with TRBD1 matching 10 bases. J gave up 2 bases and V 5 bases, and 0 bases lay outside the gene matches. The CDR3 runs 14 residues. CDR1 is KGHSH, CDR2 LQKENI, per germline.

The chain couples TRBV14 to TRBJ1-5; no reliable D call. CDR3 length: 18 amino acids. Trimming took 4 bases from V and 0 from J, leaving 19 bases between them. Germline-derived CDR1 and CDR2 are SGHDN and FVKESK. In DNA, the CDR3 is TGTGCCAGCAGCCCGGAGGTAAAAGGAGATCGTAGCAATCAGCCCCAGCATTTT. It specifies CASSPEVKGDRSNQPQHF.

V usage is TRBV7-8 and J usage is TRBJ2-3, with a tentative D call TRBD1 (6 bases). Trimming pared 5 bases from V and 5 bases from J, leaving 14 bases between. Germline loops: CDR1 SGHVS, CDR2 FQNEAQ. The CDR3 sequence is 14 residues long. The CDR3: CASSPGVWGDTQYF. In nucleotides, the CDR3 is TGTGCCAGCAGCCCAGGGGTGTGGGGAGATACGCAGTATTTT.

The rearrangement uses TRBV6-5 and TRBJ1-2; TRBD1 might be the D (6 bases). V dropped 9 bases and J dropped 4 bases, with 12 bases sitting between them. The CDR3 covers 12 residues. Germline V gene sequence: CDR1 MNHEY, CDR2 SVGAGI. The CDR3 DNA sequence: TGTGCCAGTCAGCAGGGGTTCTATGGCTACACCTTC. Encoded protein: CASQQGFYGYTF.

For the CDR3, the DNA is TGTGCCAGCAGCTGGGGACTAGCGGGGGATGAGCAGTTCTTC. This translates into CASSWGLAGDEQFF. The chain links TRBV7-3 to TRBJ2-1; TRBD2 matches 14 bases. The junction had 1 base not matched to a gene; V was cut back by 4 bases and J by 8 bases. The CDR3 has 14 residues. CDR1 is SGHTA, CDR2 FQGTGA, per germline. Full variable domain (missing parts from reference TRBV7-3 and TRBJ2-1): GAGVSQTPSNKVTEKGKYVELRCDPISGHTALYWYRQSLGQGPEFLIYFQGTGAADDSGLPNDRFFAVRPEGSVSTLKIQRTERGDSAVYLCASSWGLAGDEQFFGPGTRLTVL.

J is TRBJ2-1 and V is TRBV11-3; 12 bases are a match to TRBD2. The CDR3 runs 17 residues. The V segment lost 5 bases and the J segment 0 bases; nucleotides outside the gene matches: 5. Per the germline V gene, CDR1 is SGHNT and CDR2 is YENEEA. CDR3 amino acids: CASSPWTSGTSYNEQFF. The CDR3 region has the DNA TGTGCCAGCAGCCCATGGACTAGCGGGACCTCCTACAATGAGCAGTTCTTC.